The clone carrying this TCR beta chain turned up a few times. This record belongs to a study of blood T cell repertoires in COVID-19. Study-wide background: Samples taken during acute and convalescent COVID-19 were collected in the United States, Italy and Spain. PBMCs, B-cell-depleted T cells, or T cells provided the cDNA or gDNA that made up the material.

Trimming at V came to 4 bases and at J to 0 bases, leaving 4 bases not matched to a gene. The germline V gene encodes CDR1 KGHSH and CDR2 LQKENI. This CDR3 is built from 16 residues. Per the original methods: Estimated nucleated cell counts came from reference gene primer amplification. Sequencing was performed with immunoSEQ multiplex PCR; in TCRdb, only in-frame clones are kept and a portion is missing. V, J and clone size were drawn from that table, and D and trimming were deduced from the DNA. The sample shows around 150,000 clones, 70% to 90% of them seen only once. The specimen sequenced was PBMCs or T cells enriched from blood (not recorded which). The J gene is TRBJ1-5, the V gene TRBV18; 9 bases match TRBD1. The receptor was isolated from a woman between 40 and 50 years old who had recovered from COVID-19. CDR3 nucleotide sequence: TGTGCCAGCTCACAAGGGACAGGGAATAGCAATCAGCCCCAGCATTTT. Translated: CASSQGTGNSNQPQHF.